A single sample gave rise to the 10 T cell receptor beta chains below, sequenced in a study of T cells in women clearing cervical HPV infection. TCRdb's table, derived via immunoSEQ multiplex PCR, lists solely in-frame clones and lacks some. This repertoire comprises about 46,000 clones; its ten largest clones make up about a third. Sequenced sample: blood buffy coat. The receptors derive from a woman between 18 and 75 years old with a cervical HPV16 infection that either progressed to CIN3+ or cleared (not recorded which).

Note on this clone: One end of the junction fails to match germline, which may point to a read error. Read coverage stops 3 residues before the CDR3 terminus; the germline J gene supplies the remainder. The identical CDR3 is also encoded by other nucleotide sequences in the sample. This sequence joins TRBV19 and TRBJ1-3; D call uncertain. The CDR3 contains 15 residues. Germline V gene lookup returns CDR1 LNHDA and CDR2 SQIVND (reference sequence). The covered CDR3 bases are TGTGCCAGTAGTTTCCTGTTACCCTCGGGTAACACT. It yields the protein CASSFLLPSGNT. The full-length CDR3 reads as CASSFLLPSGNTIYF.

The CDR3 loop reads CASSIQGAVGGEAFF. Partial CDR3 DNA: TGTGCCAGCAGCATACAGGGGGCGGTGGGTGGAGAA. The V gene is TRBV11-2, the J gene TRBJ1-1, with 9 positions matching TRBD1. The observed sequence ends 3 residues before the CDR3 terminus, with the missing tail filled in from the germline J gene. The CDR3 totals 15 residues. Germline CDR1 reads SGHAT; CDR2 reads FQNNGV.

Points on this clone: The read gets to within 3 residues of the CDR3 end, and the germline J gene fills in the rest. The chain recombines TRBV2 with TRBJ2-1, with D possibly TRBD1 on 6 matching bases. The V and J ends lost 8 bases and 3 bases respectively, with 17 bases between them. Germline CDR1 reads SNHLY; CDR2 reads FYNNEI. The CDR3 consists of 15 residues. The sequenced CDR3 bases are TGTGCCAGCCCGTCGAAAGGGGGACGCTACAATGAG. It is translated as CASPSKGGRYNE. In full, the CDR3 is CASPSKGGRYNEQFF.

As concerns this clone: Read sequence stops 3 residues before the CDR3 end, and the germline J gene provides the missing end. V and J are TRBV4-1 and TRBJ2-7, with D maybe TRBD2 (6 bases). Germline V CDR1 and CDR2: MGHRA, YSYEKL. Trimming took off 3 bases at V and 3 bases at J, with 9 bases between the two ends. This CDR3 is built from 13 residues. The DNA read from the CDR3 is TGCGCCAGCAGCCATGGGACTGACTACGAG. It yields the protein CASSHGTDYE. The complete CDR3 sequence is CASSHGTDYEQYF.

Of note for this clone: The read comes to an end 3 residues before the CDR3 does, leaving the germline J gene to fill in the end. The gene calls are TRBV5-1 and TRBJ2-3; TRBD1 matches 9 bases. CDR1 and CDR2 (germline): SGHRS, YFSETQ. The CDR3 runs to 15 residues. Trimming removed 6 bases from V and 4 bases from J; junction bases left unmatched: 9. The part of the CDR3 DNA that was read is TGCGCCAGCACACGTAGGGACAGGGTATCAGATACG. It codes for CASTRRDRVSDT. In full, the CDR3 reads CASTRRDRVSDTQYF. Using reference TRBV5-1 and TRBJ2-3 for the parts outside the CDR3, the full variable domain is KAGVTQTPRYLIKTRGQQVTLSCSPISGHRSVSWYQQTPGQGLQFLFEYFSETQRNKGNFPGRFSGRQFSNSRSEMNVSTLELGDSALYLCASTRRDRVSDTQYFGPGTRLTVL.

Turning to this clone: The CDR3 end is not reached by the read, which stops 3 residues before it; the germline J gene fills it in. This chain uses TRBV19 with TRBJ1-5, with 11 nucleotides matching TRBD1. J gave up 7 bases and V 1 base, and 3 bases lay outside the gene matches. This CDR3 has 15 amino acids. The germline CDR1 and CDR2 sequences are LNHDA and SQIVND (reference sequence). The CDR3 sequence is CASSIGGQGVQPQHF. The sequenced part of the CDR3 DNA is TGTGCCAGTAGTATAGGGGGACAGGGGGTACAGCCC.

As concerns this clone: The read is 3 residues too short to cover the CDR3 end, so that end is filled in from the germline J gene. This chain connects TRBV19 to TRBJ1-2, with no clear D. The CDR3 has 17 amino acids. Germline V gene data show CDR1 as LNHDA and CDR2 as SQIVND (reference sequence). The sequenced CDR3 bases are TGTGCCAGTAGTATAGTAGGACCAGCGGGAGTATACAATGAC. Residues: CASSIVGPAGVYND. The full CDR3 protein reads CASSIVGPAGVYNDYTF.

CDR3 bases read: TGTGCCAGCAGCCCCCGAGCACAACTTAGTAGCGAC. It codes for CASSPRAQLSSD. The entire CDR3 reads CASSPRAQLSSDYTF. The chain recombines TRBV7-9 with TRBJ1-2; D uncertain. The CDR3 goes on 3 residues after the read ends, and that part is filled in from the germline J gene. This CDR3 comprises 15 residues. Germline V lookup: CDR1 SEHNR, CDR2 FQNEAQ (reference sequence).

Remarks on this clone: The read ends 3 residues shy of where the CDR3 ends; the end is completed using the germline J gene. The chain uses TRBV2 and TRBJ2-2, with no clear D. The germline CDR1 and CDR2 sequences are SNHLY and FYNNEI. The CDR3 consists of 12 residues. The CDR3 spells CASRVGQEKLFF. The CDR3 bases that were read are TGTGCCAGCAGGGTTGGGCAGGAAAAG.

As concerns this clone: The read finishes 3 residues shy of the CDR3 end, and the germline J gene is used to complete it. This chain links TRBV30 with TRBJ2-2; weak D call: TRBD1 (6 bases). Germline values: CDR1 GTSNPN, CDR2 SVGIG (reference sequence). The CDR3 sequence is 12 residues long. CDR3 loop: CAWSVQGEKLFF. The sequenced part of the CDR3 DNA is TGTGCCTGGAGTGTACAGGGTGAAAAG.